This T cell receptor beta chain was captured in a study of cytomegalovirus exposure and HLA in healthy donors. Overall study findings and caveats: There were 164 TCR beta chains listed as cytomegalovirus-associated. In vitro data verified a few CMV-associated chains as specific for CMV antigens. Both high specificity and high sensitivity reportedly marked the classifier's diagnosis of cytomegalovirus status.

This CDR3 comprises 15 residues. Germline V CDR1 and CDR2: MNHEY, SMNVEV (reference sequence). V gave up 1 base and J gave up 13 bases; unmatched junction bases: 8. Profiled with immunoSEQ multiplex PCR; TCRdb holds only in-frame clones, not every one. Among about 82,000 clones listed, about 92% were seen once. As concerns this clone: Antigen: not known.

The chain couples TRBV27 to TRBJ2-1; 12 positions match TRBD2. The clonotype comes from a young man in good health and CMV-seronegative. The sequencing sample was made of PBMCs. This CDR3 is CASSLFASGGAGQFF. The CDR3 DNA follows: TGTGCCAGCAGTTTATTCGCTAGCGGGGGGGCCGGTCAGTTCTTC.